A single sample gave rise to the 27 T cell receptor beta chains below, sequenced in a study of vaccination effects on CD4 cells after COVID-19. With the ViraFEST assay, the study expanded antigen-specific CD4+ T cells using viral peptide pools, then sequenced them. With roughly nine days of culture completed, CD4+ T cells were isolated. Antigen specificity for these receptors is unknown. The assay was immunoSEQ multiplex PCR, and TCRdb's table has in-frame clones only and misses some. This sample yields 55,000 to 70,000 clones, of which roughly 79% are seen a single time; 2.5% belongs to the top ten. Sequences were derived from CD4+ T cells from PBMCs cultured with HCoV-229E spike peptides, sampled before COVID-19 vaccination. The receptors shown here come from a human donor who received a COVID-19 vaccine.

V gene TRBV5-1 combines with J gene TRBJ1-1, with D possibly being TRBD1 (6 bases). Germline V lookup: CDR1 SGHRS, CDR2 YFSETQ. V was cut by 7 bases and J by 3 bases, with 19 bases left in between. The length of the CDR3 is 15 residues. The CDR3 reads CASSVGRGGDTEAFF. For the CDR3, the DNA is TGCGCCAGCTCCGTAGGCAGGGGAGGTGACACTGAAGCTTTCTTT.

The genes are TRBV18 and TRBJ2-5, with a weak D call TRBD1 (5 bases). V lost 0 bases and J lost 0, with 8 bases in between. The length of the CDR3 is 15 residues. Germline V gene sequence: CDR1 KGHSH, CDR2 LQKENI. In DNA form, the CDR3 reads TGTGCCAGCTCACCACCGTCCAGGGACCAAGAGACCCAGTACTTC. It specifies CASSPPSRDQETQYF.

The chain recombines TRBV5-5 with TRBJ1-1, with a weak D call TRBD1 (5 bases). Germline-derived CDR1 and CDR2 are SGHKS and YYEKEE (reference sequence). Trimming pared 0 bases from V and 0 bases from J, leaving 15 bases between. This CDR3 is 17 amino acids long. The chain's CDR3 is CASSLGLRGGMNTEAFF. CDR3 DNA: TGTGCCAGCAGCTTGGGGTTACGGGGGGGGATGAACACTGAAGCTTTCTTT.

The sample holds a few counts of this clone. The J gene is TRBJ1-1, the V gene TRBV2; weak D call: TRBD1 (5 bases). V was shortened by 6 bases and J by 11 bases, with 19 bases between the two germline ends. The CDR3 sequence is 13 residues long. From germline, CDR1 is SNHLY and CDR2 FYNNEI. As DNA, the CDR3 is TGTGCCAGCAGCGCCCGAGGGACCAGAGGGGCTTTCTTT. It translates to CASSARGTRGAFF.

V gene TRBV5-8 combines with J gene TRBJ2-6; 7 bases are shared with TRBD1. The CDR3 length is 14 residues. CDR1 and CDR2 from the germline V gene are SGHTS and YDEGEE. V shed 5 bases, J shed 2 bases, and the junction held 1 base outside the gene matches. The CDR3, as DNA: TGTGCCAGCAGTGACAGGGCTGGGGCCAACGTCCTGACTTTC. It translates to CASSDRAGANVLTF.

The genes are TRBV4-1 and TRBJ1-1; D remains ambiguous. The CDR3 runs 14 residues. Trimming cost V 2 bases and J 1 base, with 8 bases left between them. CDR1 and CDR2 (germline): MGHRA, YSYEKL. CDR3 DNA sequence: TGCGCCAGCAGCCAACCAACCAAGAACACTGAAGCTTTCTTT. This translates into CASSQPTKNTEAFF.

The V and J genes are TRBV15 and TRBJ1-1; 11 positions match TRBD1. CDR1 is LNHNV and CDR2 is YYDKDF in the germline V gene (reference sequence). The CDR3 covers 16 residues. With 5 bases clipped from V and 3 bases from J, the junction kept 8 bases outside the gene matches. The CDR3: CATSPRDRGFYTEAFF. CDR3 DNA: TGTGCCACCAGCCCCCGGGACAGGGGGTTCTACACTGAAGCTTTCTTT.

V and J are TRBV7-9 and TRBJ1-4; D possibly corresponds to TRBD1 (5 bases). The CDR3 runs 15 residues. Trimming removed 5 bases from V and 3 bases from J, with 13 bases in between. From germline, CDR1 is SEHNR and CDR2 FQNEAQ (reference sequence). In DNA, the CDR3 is TGTGCCAGCAGCAAACAAGAGACAGCTAATGAAAAACTGTTTTTT. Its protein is CASSKQETANEKLFF.

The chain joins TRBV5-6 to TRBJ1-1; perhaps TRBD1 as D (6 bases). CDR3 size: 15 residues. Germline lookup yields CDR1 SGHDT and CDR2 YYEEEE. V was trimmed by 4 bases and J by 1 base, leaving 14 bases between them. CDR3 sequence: CASSLDSTQNTEAFF. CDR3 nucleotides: TGTGCCAGCAGCCTGGACAGCACACAGAACACTGAAGCTTTCTTT.

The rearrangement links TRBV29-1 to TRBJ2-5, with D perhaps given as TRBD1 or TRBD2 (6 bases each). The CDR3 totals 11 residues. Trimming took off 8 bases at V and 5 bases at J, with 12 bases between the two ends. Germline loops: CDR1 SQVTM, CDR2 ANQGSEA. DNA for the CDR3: TGCAGCTTTAAGGGGGGTGAGACCCAGTACTTC. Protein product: CSFKGGETQYF.

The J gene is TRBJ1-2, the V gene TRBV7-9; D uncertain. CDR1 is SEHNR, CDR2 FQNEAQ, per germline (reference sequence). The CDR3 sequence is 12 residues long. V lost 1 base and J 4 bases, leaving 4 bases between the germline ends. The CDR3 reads CASSLEGYGYTF. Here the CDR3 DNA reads TGTGCCAGCAGCTTAGAGGGCTATGGCTACACCTTC.

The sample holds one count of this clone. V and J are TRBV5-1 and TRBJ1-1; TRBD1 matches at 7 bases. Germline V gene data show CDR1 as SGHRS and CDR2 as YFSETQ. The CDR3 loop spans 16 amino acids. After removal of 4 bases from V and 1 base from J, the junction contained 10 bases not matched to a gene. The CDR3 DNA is TGCGCCAGCAGCACGGGGACAGCTCAGCCGAACACTGAAGCTTTCTTT. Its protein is CASSTGTAQPNTEAFF.

CDR3 loop: CASTVGTASNSPLHF. CDR3 bases: TGTGCCAGCACGGTGGGGACAGCGTCTAATTCACCCCTCCACTTT. V usage is TRBV6-6 and J usage is TRBJ1-6, with 7 bases identical to TRBD1. V dropped 7 bases and J dropped 6; count of bases not matched to a gene: 9. Germline loops: CDR1 MNHNY, CDR2 SVGAGI (reference sequence). The CDR3 runs to 15 residues.

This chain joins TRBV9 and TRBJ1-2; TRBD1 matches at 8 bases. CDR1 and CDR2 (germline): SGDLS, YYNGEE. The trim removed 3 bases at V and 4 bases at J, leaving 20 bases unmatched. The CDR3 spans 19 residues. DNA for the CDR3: TGTGCCAGCAGCGGAAAAGTTGCCGGACAGGGCCGGCTTGGCTATGGCTACACCTTC. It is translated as CASSGKVAGQGRLGYGYTF.

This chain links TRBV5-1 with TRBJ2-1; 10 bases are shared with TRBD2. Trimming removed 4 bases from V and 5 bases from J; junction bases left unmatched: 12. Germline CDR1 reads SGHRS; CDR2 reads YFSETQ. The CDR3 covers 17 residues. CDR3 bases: TGCGCCAGCAGCCCATTTCCTCCTAGCGGGGGAAACAATGAGCAGTTCTTC. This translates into CASSPFPPSGGNNEQFF.

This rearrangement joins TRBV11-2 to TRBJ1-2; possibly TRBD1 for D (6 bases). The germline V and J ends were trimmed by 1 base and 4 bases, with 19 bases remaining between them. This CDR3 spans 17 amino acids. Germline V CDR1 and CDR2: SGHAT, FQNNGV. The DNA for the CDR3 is TGTGCCAGCAGCTTAGTCCCGATGGGGGGGCTTGGCTATGGCTACACCTTC. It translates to CASSLVPMGGLGYGYTF.

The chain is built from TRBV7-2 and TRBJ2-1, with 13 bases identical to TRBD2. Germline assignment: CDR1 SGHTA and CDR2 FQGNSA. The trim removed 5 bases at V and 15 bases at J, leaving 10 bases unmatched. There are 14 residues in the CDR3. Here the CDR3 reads CASSKGPGLAGRFF. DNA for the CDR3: TGTGCCAGCAGCAAAGGCCCGGGACTAGCGGGGCGGTTCTTC.

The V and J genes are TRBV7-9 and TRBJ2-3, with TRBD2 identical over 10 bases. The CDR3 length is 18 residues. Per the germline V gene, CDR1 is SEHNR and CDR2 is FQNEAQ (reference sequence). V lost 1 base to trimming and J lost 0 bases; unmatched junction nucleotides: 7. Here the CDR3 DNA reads TGTGCCAGCAGCTTAGGATGGCTAGCGGGGGTTAGCACAGATACGCAGTATTTT. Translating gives CASSLGWLAGVSTDTQYF.

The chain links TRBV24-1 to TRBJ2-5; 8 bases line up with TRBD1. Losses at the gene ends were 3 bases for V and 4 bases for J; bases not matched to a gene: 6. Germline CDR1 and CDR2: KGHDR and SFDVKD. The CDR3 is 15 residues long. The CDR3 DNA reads TGTGCCACCAGTGATCCAGGGGGCGCGCGAGAGACCCAGTACTTC. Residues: CATSDPGGARETQYF.

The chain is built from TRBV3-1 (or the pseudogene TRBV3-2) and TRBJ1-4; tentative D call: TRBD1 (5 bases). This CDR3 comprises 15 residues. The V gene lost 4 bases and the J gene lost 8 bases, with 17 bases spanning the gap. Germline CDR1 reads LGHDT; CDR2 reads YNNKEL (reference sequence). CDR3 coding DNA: TGTGCCAGCAGCCCCCGCGGGGGGAGGCAAGAAAAACTGTTTTTT. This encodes CASSPRGGRQEKLFF.

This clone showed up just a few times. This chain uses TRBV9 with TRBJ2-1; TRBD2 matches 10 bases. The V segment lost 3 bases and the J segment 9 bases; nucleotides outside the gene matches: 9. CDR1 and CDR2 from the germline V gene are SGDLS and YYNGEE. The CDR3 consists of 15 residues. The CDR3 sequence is CASSDTSGVVSEQFF. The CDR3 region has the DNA TGTGCCAGCAGCGATACTAGCGGGGTGGTTAGTGAGCAGTTCTTC.

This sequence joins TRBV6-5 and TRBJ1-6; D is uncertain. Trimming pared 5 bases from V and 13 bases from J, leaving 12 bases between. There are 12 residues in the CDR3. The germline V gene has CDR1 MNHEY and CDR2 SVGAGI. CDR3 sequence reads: CASSPNYPPLHF. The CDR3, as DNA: TGTGCCAGCAGTCCGAATTATCCGCCCCTCCACTTT.

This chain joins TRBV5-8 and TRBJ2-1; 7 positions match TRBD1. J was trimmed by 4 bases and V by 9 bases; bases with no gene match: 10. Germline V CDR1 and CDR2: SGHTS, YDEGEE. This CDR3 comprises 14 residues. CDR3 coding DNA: TGTGCCACTAGAGACAGGGACCTTTACAATGAGCAGTTCTTC. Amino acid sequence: CATRDRDLYNEQFF.

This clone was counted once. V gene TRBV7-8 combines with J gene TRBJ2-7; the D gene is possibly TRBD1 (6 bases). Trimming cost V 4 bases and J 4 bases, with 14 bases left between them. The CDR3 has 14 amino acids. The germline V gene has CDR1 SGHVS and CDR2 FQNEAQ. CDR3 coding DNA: TGTGCCAGCAGCTCAGACCGGGACATATACGAGCAGTACGTC. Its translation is CASSSDRDIYEQYV.

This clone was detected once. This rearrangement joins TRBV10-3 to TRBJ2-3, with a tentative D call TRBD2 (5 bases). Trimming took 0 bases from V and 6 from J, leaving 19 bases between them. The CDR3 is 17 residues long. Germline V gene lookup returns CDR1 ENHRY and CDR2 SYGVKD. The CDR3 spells CAISESRGTWRGDTQYF. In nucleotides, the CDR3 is TGTGCCATCAGTGAGTCCCGGGGAACGTGGCGAGGGGATACGCAGTATTTT.

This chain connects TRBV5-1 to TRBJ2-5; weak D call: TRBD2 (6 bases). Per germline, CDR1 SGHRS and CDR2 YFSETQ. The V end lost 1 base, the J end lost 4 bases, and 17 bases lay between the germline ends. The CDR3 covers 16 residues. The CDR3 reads CASSLPRGTTPETQYF. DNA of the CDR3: TGCGCCAGCAGCTTGCCTCGGGGGACGACCCCAGAGACCCAGTACTTC.

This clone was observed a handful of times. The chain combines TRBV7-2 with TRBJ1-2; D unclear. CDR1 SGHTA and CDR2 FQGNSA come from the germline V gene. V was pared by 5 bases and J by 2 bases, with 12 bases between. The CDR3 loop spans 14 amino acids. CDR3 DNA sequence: TGTGCCAGCAGCCTTCAACCGGACAACTATGGCTACACCTTC. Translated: CASSLQPDNYGYTF.